This T cell receptor (beta chain) was obtained from a study of tumor-infiltrating lymphocytes in localized non-small cell lung cancer. In the study overall: Several tumor histologies, both smoking statuses, and some post-neoadjuvant chemotherapy samples were included.

Repertoires were generated with immunoSEQ multiplex PCR, while TCRdb's copy carries only in-frame clones and drops some. This repertoire shows some 9,000 clones, 65% to 80% found once; its top ten account for around a tenth. Trimming at V came to 8 bases and at J to 8 bases, leaving 4 bases not matched to a gene. This CDR3 is built from 11 residues. Per the germline V gene, CDR1 is LNHDA and CDR2 is SQIVND (reference sequence). V usage is TRBV19 and J usage is TRBJ1-2; TRBD1 matches 8 bases. The sequence derives from a human donor with non-small cell lung cancer. The specimen was uninvolved lung tissue not adjacent to the tumor. The CDR3 DNA reads TGTGCCAGTCAGGGGGCGAGAGGCTACACCTTC. This gives the protein CASQGARGYTF.